This is a list of T cell receptor beta chains from one sample in a study of shared clonotypes between healthy human individuals. TCRdb's table, derived via immunoSEQ multiplex PCR, lists solely in-frame clones and lacks some. The sample lists about 2.1 million clones, just over 90% seen once, with 1.5% to 2% in the top ten. The sample was naive CD8+ T cells from PBMCs. These receptors were obtained from a man between 18 and 29 years old in good health. Some clones in this sample may be carry-over from other donors' samples. CDR3s include the opening cysteine and the closing phenylalanine or tryptophan. A D gene is named only where the DNA matches it firmly. Expanded clones get a size class; other rows say once, few or many, or leave the size out.

TRBV14	NA	TRBJ1-2	NA	CASSQDLGTEVRGWEFYTF	TGTGCCAGCAGCCAAGATCTCGGGACGGAGGTTCGGGGTTGGGAATTCTACACCTTC
TRBV5-1	TRBD1	TRBJ1-3	NA	CASSLDRGTGNTIYF	TGCGCCAGCAGCTTGGACAGGGGCACTGGAAACACCATATATTTT
TRBV27	NA	TRBJ2-7	NA	CASSSLGGHSYEQYF	TGTGCCAGCAGCAGTTTAGGCGGCCACTCCTACGAGCAGTACTTC
TRBV7-8	NA	TRBJ2-7	once	CASSLAWLGSEQYF	TGCGCCAGCAGCTTAGCATGGTTAGGGAGCGAGCAGTACTTC
TRBV9	NA	TRBJ1-2	NA	CASSVEEGILPSYTF	TGTGCCAGCAGCGTAGAGGAAGGAATTCTCCCTAGCTACACCTTC
TRBV27	NA	TRBJ1-5	NA	CASSPLTGMGNQPQHF	TGTGCCAGCAGTCCCTTGACAGGAATGGGGAATCAGCCCCAGCATTTT
TRBV4-3	NA	TRBJ2-1	NA	CASSQSAGSRSSYNEQFF	TGCGCCAGCAGCCAAAGTGCGGGTTCCCGAAGCTCCTACAATGAGCAGTTCTTC
TRBV15	TRBD1	TRBJ1-2	once	CATSPGTGDTINYGYTF	TGTGCCACCAGCCCCGGGACAGGCGATACAATTAACTATGGCTACACCTTC
TRBV7-9	NA	TRBJ2-7	NA	CASSLVGVGASEQYF	TGTGCCAGCAGCTTAGTCGGGGTAGGGGCGAGCGAGCAGTACTTC
TRBV7-6	NA	TRBJ2-2	NA	CASSRTVNTGELFF	TGTGCCAGCAGTCGGACGGTCAACACCGGGGAGCTGTTTTTT
TRBV27	NA	TRBJ1-1	NA	CASSLYLTTEAFF	TGTGCCAGCAGTTTATACCTGACCACTGAAGCTTTCTTT
TRBV5-1	NA	TRBJ2-5	NA	CASNPADQETQYF	TGCGCCAGCAATCCAGCCGACCAAGAGACCCAGTACTTC
TRBV4-1	TRBD2	TRBJ2-1	NA	CASSLAGLSYNEQFF	TGCGCCAGCAGTCTAGCGGGACTCTCCTACAATGAGCAGTTCTTC
TRBV4-1	NA	TRBJ2-3	NA	CASSQVVYKSDTQYF	TGCGCCAGCAGCCAAGTTGTCTACAAATCAGATACGCAGTATTTT
TRBV15	NA	TRBJ2-7	once	CATSSSMDYEQYF	TGTGCCACCAGCAGTTCCATGGACTACGAGCAGTACTTC
TRBV10-3	TRBD2	TRBJ2-7	NA	CAISETASGSPRTYEQYF	TGTGCCATCAGTGAGACGGCTAGCGGGAGCCCACGAACCTACGAGCAGTACTTC
TRBV29-1	TRBD1	TRBJ2-7	NA	CSVVQGMYEQYF	TGCAGCGTTGTACAGGGGATGTACGAGCAGTACTTC
TRBV7-2	TRBD1	TRBJ2-7	NA	CASSFYLTTGTGAYEQYF	TGTGCCAGCAGCTTCTACCTGACGACCGGGACAGGAGCCTACGAGCAGTACTTC
TRBV11-2	NA	TRBJ2-7	once	CASSFFPGETYEQYF	TGTGCCAGCAGCTTTTTTCCAGGGGAAACCTACGAGCAGTACTTC
TRBV5-1	TRBD2	TRBJ2-3	NA	CASSLDGSGRAGDTQYF	TGCGCCAGCAGCCTTGATGGCAGCGGGAGGGCCGGAGATACGCAGTATTTT
TRBV6-4	TRBD1	TRBJ1-1	NA	CASSGHDRGFMNTEAFF	TGTGCCAGCAGTGGCCACGACAGGGGGTTCATGAACACTGAAGCTTTCTTT
TRBV30	NA	TRBJ1-3	NA	CACSIGPGNTIYF	TGTGCCTGCTCCATAGGACCTGGAAACACCATATATTTT
TRBV13	NA	TRBJ1-2	NA	CASSTGTAANYGYTF	TGTGCCAGCAGCACCGGGACCGCCGCTAACTATGGCTACACCTTC
TRBV6-1	NA	TRBJ2-1	NA	CASSEWVSTHNEQFF	TGTGCCAGCAGTGAATGGGTCTCCACCCACAATGAGCAGTTCTTC
TRBV7-8	NA	TRBJ2-7	NA	CASSPRDTYEQYF	TGTGCCAGCAGCCCCCGGGACACCTACGAGCAGTACTTC
TRBV19	TRBD1	TRBJ1-2	NA	CASSIVPGTGNGYTF	TGTGCCAGTAGTATAGTCCCCGGGACAGGTAACGGCTACACCTTC
TRBV2	NA	TRBJ2-5	NA	CASTPRAQETQYF	TGTGCCAGCACTCCCAGGGCTCAAGAGACCCAGTACTTC
TRBV28	NA	TRBJ2-7	NA	CASSLWATYEQYF	TGTGCCAGCAGTTTATGGGCGACCTACGAGCAGTACTTC
TRBV28	NA	TRBJ2-7	NA	CASSIGSLWYEQYF	TGTGCCAGCAGCATAGGGAGCCTGTGGTACGAGCAGTACTTC
TRBV7-9	NA	TRBJ1-2	few	CASSSVPNYGYTF	TGTGCCAGCAGCTCAGTACCGAACTATGGCTACACCTTC
TRBV9	NA	TRBJ2-5	NA	CASSPPGREGTQYF	TGTGCCAGCAGCCCTCCCGGGCGGGAAGGGACCCAGTACTTC
TRBV23-1	NA	TRBJ2-4	NA	CASSQPRGRVAKNIQYF	TGCGCCAGCAGTCAACCCAGGGGCAGGGTTGCCAAAAACATTCAGTACTTC
TRBV13	NA	TRBJ1-2	once	CASTPSPANYGYTF	TGTGCCAGCACTCCATCGCCCGCTAACTATGGCTACACCTTC
TRBV15	TRBD1	TRBJ2-7	NA	CATRDRGSYEQYF	TGTGCCACCAGGGACAGGGGGTCGTACGAGCAGTACTTC
TRBV11-2	TRBD2	TRBJ2-1	NA	CASSGGTSGYNEQFF	TGTGCCAGCAGCGGAGGGACTAGCGGCTACAATGAGCAGTTCTTC
TRBV9	TRBD2	TRBJ2-3	NA	CASSVPQREQVDTQYF	TGTGCCAGCAGCGTACCGCAGCGGGAGCAGGTAGATACGCAGTATTTT
TRBV7-2	NA	TRBJ1-1	NA	CASSATGRPDTEAFF	TGTGCCAGCAGCGCTACGGGACGGCCGGACACTGAAGCTTTCTTT
TRBV28	NA	TRBJ1-5	NA	CASSLTGNEQPQHF	TGTGCCAGCAGTTTGACAGGAAACGAACAGCCCCAGCATTTT
TRBV27	NA	TRBJ2-7	NA	CASAPGRAYEQYF	TGTGCCAGCGCCCCAGGACGAGCCTACGAGCAGTACTTC
TRBV29-1	NA	TRBJ2-7	NA	CSVDMLPLNEQYF	TGCAGCGTTGATATGCTCCCTTTAAACGAGCAGTACTTC
TRBV5-4	NA	TRBJ2-1	NA	CASSPEGRGNEQFF	TGTGCCAGCAGCCCCGAAGGACGGGGGAATGAGCAGTTCTTC